The 13 T cell receptor beta chains given below trace back to one sample, sequenced in a study of blood T cell repertoires in COVID-19. Assay used: immunoSEQ multiplex PCR; TCRdb lists only in-frame clones, some missing. Of 250,000 to 300,000 clones listed, roughly 84% were seen once; the top ten hold around 4.2%. Sequenced sample: peripheral blood. These TCRs come from a man in his 60s with acute or convalescent COVID-19.

The V and J genes are TRBV10-2 and TRBJ2-7; 8 bases are shared with TRBD1. The J segment lost 2 bases and the V segment lost 6 bases, leaving 6 bases of the junction unmatched. CDR1 and CDR2 (germline): WSHSY, SAAADI. The CDR3 runs to 14 residues. The CDR3 region is CASSVGQGTYEQYF. CDR3 DNA: TGCGCCAGCAGCGTAGGACAGGGTACCTACGAGCAGTACTTC.

The chain uses TRBV5-8 and TRBJ2-3; D not certain. The CDR3 totals 14 residues. The germline V gene has CDR1 SGHTS and CDR2 YDEGEE. Trimming took 3 bases from V and 0 from J, leaving 8 bases between them. CDR3: CASSSPRSTDTQYF. Here the CDR3 DNA reads TGTGCCAGCAGCTCCCCGCGGAGCACAGATACGCAGTATTTT.

The table lists this clone with a few counts. The chain combines TRBV4-2 with TRBJ2-2, with 10 bases aligning to TRBD2. This CDR3 is 17 amino acids long. The germline V gene has CDR1 LGHNA and CDR2 YNFKEQ. J was trimmed by 6 bases and V by 0 bases; bases with no gene match: 7. CDR3 protein: CASSQERAGGLAGELFF. CDR3 in DNA: TGTGCCAGCAGCCAAGAAAGAGCGGGGGGGCTTGCCGGGGAGCTGTTTTTT.

The rearrangement uses TRBV18 and TRBJ1-1; D remains ambiguous. Trimming took off 6 bases at V and 5 bases at J, with 13 bases between the two ends. The germline CDR1 and CDR2 sequences are KGHSH and LQKENI. CDR3 size: 13 residues. The CDR3 reads CASSMSRDTEAFF. CDR3 coding DNA: TGTGCCAGCTCTATGTCTCGGGATACTGAAGCTTTCTTT.

The chain is built from TRBV5-1 and TRBJ2-7; D might be TRBD2 (6 bases). The ends were cut back, 4 bases at V and 6 bases at J, with 23 bases in the middle. CDR1 is SGHRS, CDR2 YFSETQ, per germline. The CDR3 consists of 16 residues. The CDR3 DNA is TGCGCCAGCAGCCAGACCCCGACTAGGTTTTCGGGCGAGCAGTACTTC. Translation: CASSQTPTRFSGEQYF.

The V call is TRBV5-5, the J call TRBJ2-3, with TRBD2 matching over 12 bases. Germline V CDR1 and CDR2: SGHKS, YYEKEE (reference sequence). This CDR3 is 19 amino acids long. The J segment lost 1 base and the V segment lost 2 bases, leaving 11 bases of the junction unmatched. CDR3 in amino acids: CASSFGGLAGSGRTDTQYF. The CDR3 DNA reads TGTGCCAGCAGCTTCGGTGGACTAGCGGGGAGTGGGCGCACAGATACGCAGTATTTT. Combining the CDR3 with reference TRBV5-5 and TRBJ2-3 gives the whole variable domain DAGVTQSPTHLIKTRGQQVTLRCSPISGHKSVSWYQQVLGQGPQFIFQYYEKEERGRGNFPDRFSARQFPNYSSELNVNALLLGDSALYLCASSFGGLAGSGRTDTQYFGPGTRLTVL.

This chain links TRBV2 with TRBJ2-2; TRBD2 is a possible D gene (5 bases). This CDR3 spans 13 amino acids. Trimming removed 6 bases from V and 7 bases from J, with 12 bases in between. Germline values: CDR1 SNHLY, CDR2 FYNNEI. Here the CDR3 reads CASRASSGGELFF. As DNA, the CDR3 is TGTGCCAGCAGGGCTAGCTCGGGCGGGGAGCTGTTTTTT.

The chain employs TRBV10-3 and TRBJ2-3, with TRBD1 matching over 7 bases. The germline gives CDR1 ENHRY, CDR2 SYGVKD. J was trimmed by 6 bases and V by 7 bases; bases with no gene match: 10. This CDR3 has 14 amino acids. CDR3 sequence reads: CAIMSRGPLDTQYF. CDR3 DNA sequence: TGTGCCATCATGAGTAGGGGGCCCTTGGATACGCAGTATTTT.

V gene TRBV9 combines with J gene TRBJ2-7; the match to TRBD2 covers 7 bases. The V gene's germline CDR1 is SGDLS and CDR2 YYNGEE. This CDR3 region has 15 residues. The J segment lost 3 bases and the V segment lost 0 bases, leaving 6 bases of the junction unmatched. CDR3 protein: CASSVGPSGDYEQYF. CDR3 DNA sequence: TGTGCCAGCAGCGTAGGTCCTAGCGGAGACTACGAGCAGTACTTC.

The chain couples TRBV10-3 to TRBJ2-1; 8 nucleotides line up with TRBD2. The germline V gene encodes CDR1 ENHRY and CDR2 SYGVKD. The CDR3 extends over 15 amino acids. After removal of 10 bases from V and 6 bases from J, the junction contained 14 bases not matched to a gene. The CDR3 loop is CATYGRLAGRNEQFF. Written as DNA, the CDR3 is TGTGCCACCTACGGGAGGCTAGCGGGCCGCAATGAGCAGTTCTTC.

The chain has TRBV7-3 and TRBJ2-7; 9 bases align to TRBD1. Germline trimming cut 0 bases from V and 5 bases from J; bases unmatched to any gene: 5. The CDR3 has 15 amino acids. The germline V gene encodes CDR1 SGHTA and CDR2 FQGTGA. CDR3 residues: CASSLTGTGMNEQYF. The CDR3 coding sequence is TGTGCCAGCAGCTTAACGGGGACAGGGATGAACGAGCAGTACTTC. Full variable domain (rest looked up from reference TRBV7-3 and TRBJ2-7): GAGVSQTPSNKVTEKGKYVELRCDPISGHTALYWYRQSLGQGPEFLIYFQGTGAADDSGLPNDRFFAVRPEGSVSTLKIQRTERGDSAVYLCASSLTGTGMNEQYFGPGTRLTVT.

This rearrangement joins TRBV6-1 to TRBJ2-6, with D unresolved. The CDR3 is 13 amino acids. In germline, CDR1 is MNHNS, CDR2 SASEGT. V was cut by 2 bases and J by 4 bases, with 3 bases left in between. The CDR3 DNA sequence: TGTGCCAGCAGTGAAAGCGGGGCCAACGTCCTGACTTTC. This translates into CASSESGANVLTF.

The V call is TRBV3-1 (or the pseudogene TRBV3-2), the J call TRBJ2-7; perhaps TRBD1 as D (6 bases). Germline V CDR1 and CDR2: LGHDT, YNNKEL (reference sequence). The V end was cut by 1 base, the J end by 12 bases, with 13 bases between. This CDR3 is 12 amino acids long. The CDR3 DNA is TGTGCCAGCAGCCAAGTAGGGGGTCAATCGTACTTC. It is translated as CASSQVGGQSYF.